This T cell receptor beta chain is drawn from a study of blood T cell repertoires in COVID-19. Study in general: Whether acute or convalescent, the COVID-19 samples came from the United States, Italy and Spain.

Germline CDR1 reads MGHDK; CDR2 reads SYGVNS. The CDR3 extends over 16 amino acids. The V and J ends lost 5 bases and 2 bases, in that order; junction bases with no gene match: 7. Authors' data handling: Estimates of nucleated cell counts were drawn from the amplification of reference gene primers. Assay: immunoSEQ multiplex PCR; the TCRdb copy retains only in-frame clones and omits some. That table supplies the V and J calls and clone size; D and trimming were determined from the DNA. The sample yields approximately 75,000 clones, about 85% seen once. The chain couples TRBV25-1 to TRBJ2-1; TRBD1 aligns across 9 bases. The sequence came from a man aged 50-60 years with COVID-19, enrolled during active disease. Sequencing was performed on peripheral blood. CDR3 in DNA: TGTGCCAGCAGTAAGCCGGGACAGGGCCCCTACAATGAGCAGTTCTTC. Its translation: CASSKPGQGPYNEQFF.